The 4 T cell receptor beta chains reported below all come from one sample, sequenced in a study of T cells after yellow fever vaccination. TCRdb recomputed calls from the 5' RACE reads with MiXCR, one row per CDR3 protein. The sample yields hundreds of thousands of distinct CDR3 sequences, about 17% seen once. The sequences come from PBMCs, collected before the yellow fever booster vaccination. The receptors come from a man aged 18 to 35 who received the YFV17D yellow fever vaccine.

The chain employs TRBV19 and TRBJ2-5; possibly TRBD1 for D (5 bases). Trimming pared 0 bases from V and 1 base from J, leaving 12 bases between. The germline gives CDR1 LNHDA, CDR2 SQIVND (reference sequence). CDR3 size: 16 residues. In DNA, the CDR3 is TGTGCCAGTAGTATAGATCAAGACAGCTTCCAAGAGACCCAGTACTTC. This encodes CASSIDQDSFQETQYF.

V and J are TRBV29-1 and TRBJ1-1, with a possible D match to TRBD1 (6 bases). Germline-derived CDR1 and CDR2 are SQVTM and ANQGSEA. Trimming shortened V by 6 bases and J by 1 base, and 12 bases separated the two germline ends. This CDR3 is 13 amino acids long. CDR3 loop: CSVRTDSNTEAFF. The CDR3 DNA follows: TGCAGCGTCCGGACAGACTCGAACACTGAAGCTTTCTTT.

This clonotype was found many times. The chain carries TRBV7-3 and TRBJ2-1, with D perhaps given as TRBD1 or TRBD2 (5 bases each). The length of the CDR3 is 15 residues. V gave up 5 bases and J gave up 2 bases, with 13 bases separating them. Germline assignment: CDR1 SGHTA and CDR2 FQGTGA. The CDR3 loop reads CASSPGAGPYNEQFF. Here the CDR3 DNA reads TGTGCCAGCAGCCCCGGGGCGGGTCCCTACAATGAGCAGTTCTTC.

This clonotype was seen only a few times. This chain joins TRBV11-3 and TRBJ2-5; TRBD1 matches at 7 bases. Germline V gives CDR1 SGHNT, CDR2 YENEEA. This CDR3 contains 14 residues. Trimming cost V 5 bases and J 6 bases; bases outside gene matches: 9. Here the CDR3 reads CASSEDRWQQTQYF. The CDR3 DNA is TGTGCCAGCAGCGAGGACAGGTGGCAACAGACCCAGTACTTC.